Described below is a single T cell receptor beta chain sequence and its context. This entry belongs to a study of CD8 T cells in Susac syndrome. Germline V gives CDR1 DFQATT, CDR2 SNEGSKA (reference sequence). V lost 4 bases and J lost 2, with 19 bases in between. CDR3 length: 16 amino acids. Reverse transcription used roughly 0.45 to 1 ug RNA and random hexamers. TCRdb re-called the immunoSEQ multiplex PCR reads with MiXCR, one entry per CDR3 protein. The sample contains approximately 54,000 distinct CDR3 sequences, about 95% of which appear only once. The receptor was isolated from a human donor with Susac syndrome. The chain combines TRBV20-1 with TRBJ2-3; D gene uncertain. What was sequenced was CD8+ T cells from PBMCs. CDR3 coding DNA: TGCAGTGCTAACTCTTTGGAACTGCTGTACACAGATACGCAGTATTTT. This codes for CSANSLELLYTDTQYF.